This TCR beta chain originates from a study of T-cell reconstitution after alpha-beta-depleted transplantation in children. This clonotype has a handful of counts. Its antigen is undetermined. This CDR3 spans 17 amino acids. V lost 9 bases, J lost 4 bases, and 13 bases stayed unmatched. CDR1 SNHLY and CDR2 FYNNEI come from the germline V gene. Whole-study results and caveats: T-cell counts and diversity were attributed mostly to newly produced T cells one year after transplant.

TCRbeta library construction was performed incorporating unique molecular identifiers. Each CDR3 protein is one row after TCRdb ran MiXCR on the PCR reads. The data contain fewer than 550,000 distinct CDR3 sequences, around 16% of them seen just once; the ten biggest clones take up roughly 27%. The gene calls are TRBV2 and TRBJ2-1; 12 nucleotides match TRBD2. This clonotype was sampled from a boy under two years old who had a stem cell transplant for Wiskott-Aldrich syndrome, so the T cells may come from the graft donor. Sequencing used PBMCs, mostly from graft donor cells, obtained 360 days after TCRalphabeta/CD19-depleted stem cell transplant. The DNA of the CDR3 is TGTGCCAGACCGCCACGACGGACTAGCGGGACGTACAATGAGCAGTTCTTC. This sequence encodes CARPPRRTSGTYNEQFF. The full variable domain, rest sourced from reference TRBV2 and TRBJ2-1, is EPEVTQTPSHQVTQMGQEVILRCVPISNHLYFYWYRQILGQKVEFLVSFYNNEISEKSEIFDDQFSVERPDGSNFTLKIRSTKLEDSAMYFCARPPRRTSGTYNEQFFGPGTRLTVL.